These 21 T cell receptor beta chains were all obtained from the same sample, sequenced in a study of memory CD8 T cells in hepatitis C reinfection. The sample's time point: late/post reinfection, 12 to 24 weeks after detection. No in vitro expansion preceded TCR sequencing of the sorted cells. Clones were sequenced by immunoSEQ multiplex PCR, and TCRdb holds only the in-frame ones, with some missing. Of about 50,000 clones in the sample, nearly 90% were seen once. The sequencing input was naive CD8+ T cells sorted from blood. The receptors stem from a man between 18 and 29 years old with hepatitis C virus infection.

The chain has TRBV6-5 and TRBJ2-7; D gene unclear. V lost 7 bases to trimming and J lost 3 bases, with 7 bases between them. CDR1 is MNHEY and CDR2 is SVGAGI in the germline V gene. The CDR3 totals 11 residues. The CDR3 sequence is CASTFGYEQYF. The CDR3, as DNA: TGTGCCAGCACTTTCGGCTACGAGCAGTACTTC.

The CDR3 region has the DNA TGTGCCAGCAGCTTGTCCGCGAACTTTAACTACGAGCAGTACTTC. Translation: CASSLSANFNYEQYF. The V and J genes are TRBV5-5 and TRBJ2-7; D is unclear. The V and J ends lost 1 base and 3 bases respectively, with 14 bases between them. Germline V gene sequence: CDR1 SGHKS, CDR2 YYEKEE (reference sequence). The CDR3 runs to 15 residues.

The J gene is TRBJ2-7, the V gene TRBV28; tentatively, D is TRBD1 (6 bases). The CDR3 contains 15 residues. Trimming stripped 2 bases from V and 0 bases from J, with 11 bases between. The germline V gene encodes CDR1 MDHEN and CDR2 SYDVKM. For the CDR3, the DNA is TGTGCCAGCAGTTTAGACAGGAGTATCTCCTACGAGCAGTACTTC. Encoded protein: CASSLDRSISYEQYF.

A few counts support this clone. This rearrangement joins TRBV19 to TRBJ1-1, with D perhaps TRBD1 (5 bases). Trimming took off 7 bases at V and 4 bases at J, with 13 bases between the two ends. This CDR3 is 13 amino acids long. The V gene's germline CDR1 is LNHDA and CDR2 SQIVND (reference sequence). In nucleotides, the CDR3 is TGTGCCAGTACCCCGGGGGACTTCACTGAAGCTTTCTTT. This encodes CASTPGDFTEAFF.

This chain connects TRBV11-2 to TRBJ2-7, with TRBD2 matching over 9 bases. Germline values: CDR1 SGHAT, CDR2 FQNNGV. J was trimmed by 7 bases and V by 5 bases; bases with no gene match: 12. The CDR3 has 15 residues. In nucleotides, the CDR3 is TGTGCCAGCAGCACCCGGGATAGCGGGGGAGAGGAGCAGTACTTC. It translates to CASSTRDSGGEEQYF.

The chain combines TRBV9 with TRBJ2-2, with 10 bases that match TRBD1. V dropped 8 bases and J dropped 5; count of bases not matched to a gene: 6. From germline, CDR1 is SGDLS and CDR2 YYNGEE. CDR3 size: 14 residues. CDR3: CASHSGQGTGELFF. CDR3 in DNA: TGTGCCAGTCATTCGGGACAGGGGACCGGGGAGCTGTTTTTT. The whole variable domain, filled in from reference TRBV9 and TRBJ2-2, reads DSGVTQTPKHLITATGQRVTLRCSPRSGDLSVYWYQQSLDQGLQFLIQYYNGEERAKGNILERFSAQQFPDLHSELNLSSLELGDSALYFCASHSGQGTGELFFGEGSRLTVL.

This chain joins TRBV19 and TRBJ2-5; D is unresolved. The V end lost 3 bases, the J end lost 1 base, and 9 bases lay between the germline ends. In germline, CDR1 is LNHDA, CDR2 SQIVND (reference sequence). The CDR3 has 14 residues. The CDR3 sequence: CASSISQPQETQYF. CDR3 DNA sequence: TGTGCCAGTAGTATTAGCCAGCCCCAAGAGACCCAGTACTTC.

This chain uses TRBV23-1 with TRBJ2-7; 13 bases fit TRBD2. TRBV23-1 is an ORF, with its function uncertain. With V trimmed by 1 base and J by 2 bases, 11 bases remained unmatched. The CDR3 runs to 19 residues. CDR3 nucleotide sequence: TGCGCCAGCAGTCAATGGTTGACTAGCGGGAGGATCCTACCCTACGAGCAGTACTTC. Protein product: CASSQWLTSGRILPYEQYF.

The V call is TRBV5-1, the J call TRBJ2-1; tentative D call: TRBD1 (6 bases). CDR3 size: 15 residues. Germline V lookup: CDR1 SGHRS, CDR2 YFSETQ. Between the trimmed V and J ends, which lost 4 bases and 2 bases, there was a span of 13 bases. As DNA, the CDR3 is TGCGCCAGCAGCCAGACAGGAAGCCCCTACAATGAGCAGTTCTTC. Its protein product is CASSQTGSPYNEQFF.

The rearrangement uses TRBV28 and TRBJ2-1; TRBD2 is a possible D gene (6 bases). The V gene's germline CDR1 is MDHEN and CDR2 SYDVKM. V lost 8 bases and J 3 bases, leaving 17 bases between the germline ends. The CDR3 consists of 15 residues. The CDR3 sequence: CASVISSDHYNEQFF. The CDR3 DNA follows: TGTGCCAGCGTTATTTCTAGCGACCACTACAATGAGCAGTTCTTC.

V and J are TRBV7-6 and TRBJ2-1; 10 bases agree with TRBD2. Germline loops: CDR1 SGHVS, CDR2 FNYEAQ. This CDR3 contains 16 residues. V gave up 1 base and J gave up 0 bases; unmatched junction bases: 0. The CDR3 nucleotides read TGTGCCAGCAGCTTAGTAGCGGGGGGCTCCTACAATGAGCAGTTCTTC. Its protein is CASSLVAGGSYNEQFF.

V gene TRBV27 combines with J gene TRBJ1-1, with a possible D match to TRBD1 (6 bases). Germline-derived CDR1 and CDR2 are MNHEY and SMNVEV (reference sequence). This CDR3 contains 14 residues. V lost 5 bases and J 5 bases, leaving 15 bases between the germline ends. Here the CDR3 reads CASSIRARGTEAFF. CDR3 nucleotide sequence: TGTGCCAGCAGTATCCGGGCCAGGGGAACTGAAGCTTTCTTT.

V and J are TRBV19 and TRBJ2-5; D remains ambiguous. Germline V lookup: CDR1 LNHDA, CDR2 SQIVND (reference sequence). The CDR3 covers 14 residues. V dropped 5 bases and J dropped 1 base, with 11 bases sitting between them. CDR3 sequence: CASSGFEPQETQYF. In nucleotides, the CDR3 is TGTGCCAGTAGTGGTTTCGAGCCCCAAGAGACCCAGTACTTC.

The chain links TRBV15 to TRBJ2-3; D is possibly TRBD2 (6 bases). The CDR3 has 15 residues. V was cut by 6 bases and J by 4 bases, with 17 bases left in between. Germline V CDR1 and CDR2: LNHNV, YYDKDF (reference sequence). Written as DNA, the CDR3 is TGTGCCACCAGGTGGGACTTAGCGACGGCAGATACGCAGTATTTT. Translated: CATRWDLATADTQYF.

The chain uses TRBV10-3 and TRBJ2-5; unclear D gene. The V end was cut by 0 bases, the J end by 2 bases, with 7 bases between. Looked up from germline, CDR1 is ENHRY and CDR2 is SYGVKD. The CDR3 has 14 residues. Here the CDR3 reads CAISESAGQETQYF. In nucleotides, the CDR3 is TGTGCCATCAGTGAGTCCGCAGGACAAGAGACCCAGTACTTC.

The rearrangement links TRBV27 to TRBJ1-2; D not certain. V gave up 2 bases and J gave up 5 bases, with 9 bases separating them. This CDR3 comprises 13 residues. Germline V gene sequence: CDR1 MNHEY, CDR2 SMNVEV (reference sequence). The CDR3 region is CASSLMTQYGYTF. The CDR3 DNA is TGTGCCAGCAGTTTAATGACACAATATGGCTACACCTTC.

The CDR3 nucleotides are TGTGCCAGCAGCTCTTACAGGGATGCGGAGACCCAGTACTTC. Its protein product is CASSSYRDAETQYF. The chain employs TRBV7-9 and TRBJ2-5; the D gene is possibly TRBD1 (6 bases). The CDR3 is made up of 14 amino acids. Per the germline V gene, CDR1 is SEHNR and CDR2 is FQNEAQ (reference sequence). Trimming removed 4 bases at V and 5 bases at J, with 14 bases between. Full variable domain (outside the CDR3, taken from reference TRBV7-9 and TRBJ2-5): DTGVSQNPRHKITKRGQNVTFRCDPISEHNRLYWYRQTLGQGPEFLTYFQNEAQLEKSRLLSDRFSAERPKGSFSTLEIQRTEQGDSAMYLCASSSYRDAETQYFGPGTRLLVL.

This clone showed up just a few times. The genes are TRBV6-5 and TRBJ1-1; 7 bases match TRBD1. CDR3 size: 14 residues. The germline V gene has CDR1 MNHEY and CDR2 SVGAGI. Losses at the gene ends were 4 bases for V and 4 bases for J; bases not matched to a gene: 6. CDR3: CASSFRTGLTEAFF. CDR3 DNA: TGTGCCAGCAGTTTCCGGACAGGACTCACTGAAGCTTTCTTT.

The chain links TRBV30 to TRBJ2-5; TRBD2 agrees at 11 bases. After removal of 5 bases from V and 5 bases from J, the junction contained 10 bases not matched to a gene. This CDR3 has 15 amino acids. Germline CDR1 reads GTSNPN; CDR2 reads SVGIG (reference sequence). DNA for the CDR3: TGTGCCTGGGAATCTAGCGGGGGGCCCAGGGAGACCCAGTACTTC. Translating it yields CAWESSGGPRETQYF.

The chain uses TRBV19 and TRBJ2-1, with 12 bases fitting TRBD2. V lost 7 bases to trimming and J lost 7 bases; unmatched junction nucleotides: 8. CDR1 LNHDA and CDR2 SQIVND come from the germline V gene (reference sequence). This CDR3 is 15 amino acids long. CDR3 DNA sequence: TGTGCCAGTACCTTACTAGCGGGGGGACCAAATGAGCAGTTCTTC. Its translation is CASTLLAGGPNEQFF.

V is TRBV4-3 and J is TRBJ2-6; 7 bases are a match to TRBD2. The CDR3 spans 16 residues. The germline V gene encodes CDR1 LGHNA and CDR2 YSLEER. V was pared by 3 bases and J by 6 bases, with 8 bases of the junction left unmatched. This chain's CDR3 is CASSQNPRGVANVLTF. The CDR3, as DNA: TGCGCCAGCAGCCAGAACCCCCGGGGGGTGGCCAACGTCCTGACTTTC.